Shown below are 20 T cell receptor beta chains from a single sample sequenced in a study of OX40 agonist ivuxolimab in advanced cancers. Profiling relied on immunoSEQ multiplex PCR, and the TCRdb table lists in-frame clones only, not all of them. The sample contains just under 85,000 clones, around 85% of which appear only once. The starting material was CD4+ or CD8+ T cells sorted from blood, obtained in a trial of the OX40 agonist ivuxolimab. The receptors derive from an adult with an advanced solid tumor such as melanoma, head and neck, liver or kidney cancer.

CDR3 nucleotide sequence: TGTGCCAGCAGCTTGGGAGGGTCCAGGGGTCCACTTTACAATGAGCAGTTCTTC. Encoded protein: CASSLGGSRGPLYNEQFF. The V call is TRBV5-5, the J call TRBJ2-1; a weak D match, TRBD1 (6 bases). Germline lookup yields CDR1 SGHKS and CDR2 YYEKEE (reference sequence). Trimming took 0 bases from V and 4 from J, leaving 20 bases between them. The CDR3 is made up of 18 amino acids.

This chain connects TRBV7-2 to TRBJ2-4; D unresolved. This CDR3 spans 14 amino acids. Germline lookup yields CDR1 SGHTA and CDR2 FQGNSA. V lost 6 bases, J lost 0 bases, and 9 bases lay in between. The CDR3 DNA sequence: TGTGCCAGCAGTCCCTTCCTAGCCAAAAACATTCAGTACTTC. As protein: CASSPFLAKNIQYF.

This clone was observed once. The chain links TRBV27 to TRBJ1-5; the D is unclear. This CDR3 contains 15 residues. Per the germline V gene, CDR1 is MNHEY and CDR2 is SMNVEV (reference sequence). V was shortened by 3 bases and J by 3 bases, with 12 bases between the two germline ends. CDR3 protein: CASSFLASYNQPQHF. CDR3 bases: TGTGCCAGCAGTTTTTTGGCCTCTTACAATCAGCCCCAGCATTTT.

The chain employs TRBV5-7 and TRBJ1-1, with D tentatively TRBD1 (6 bases). TRBV5-7 is reported as an ORF; its role is uncertain. Deletions cut 1 base from V and 5 bases from J, with 12 bases between. There are 14 residues in the CDR3. The CDR3, as DNA: TGTGCCAGCAGCTTGAAGGGGGGTAGAACTGAAGCTTTCTTT. The encoded protein is CASSLKGGRTEAFF.

V gene TRBV4-2 combines with J gene TRBJ2-2; 7 positions match TRBD1. The CDR3 contains 14 residues. Germline lookup yields CDR1 LGHNA and CDR2 YNFKEQ. The V segment lost 1 base and the J segment 6 bases; nucleotides outside the gene matches: 2. The CDR3 bases are TGTGCCAGCAGCCAAGTGACAGGGCCCGGGGAGCTGTTTTTT. This encodes CASSQVTGPGELFF.

The V and J genes are TRBV7-8 and TRBJ2-1, with TRBD2 as a possible D gene (6 bases). V lost 5 bases and J 2 bases, leaving 13 bases between the germline ends. The CDR3 is 15 residues long. Germline V CDR1 and CDR2: SGHVS, FQNEAQ. CDR3 sequence reads: CASSGERVPYNEQFF. CDR3 DNA sequence: TGTGCCAGCAGCGGGGAGCGGGTCCCCTACAATGAGCAGTTCTTC.

CDR3: CASSFRLAGEETQYF. As DNA, the CDR3 is TGTGCCAGCAGCTTCAGACTAGCGGGGGAAGAGACCCAGTACTTC. The J gene is TRBJ2-5, the V gene TRBV7-9; 12 bases are shared with TRBD2. The length of the CDR3 is 15 residues. From germline, CDR1 is SEHNR and CDR2 FQNEAQ (reference sequence). V was pared by 3 bases and J by 3 bases, with 2 bases of the junction left unmatched.

The chain has TRBV4-2 and TRBJ2-5; D unresolved. Per the germline V gene, CDR1 is LGHNA and CDR2 is YNFKEQ. The V and J ends lost 4 bases and 5 bases respectively, with 14 bases between them. This CDR3 has 14 residues. In nucleotides, the CDR3 is TGTGCCAGCAGCCCCTCCCTCCTAGGGGAGACCCAGTACTTC. Amino acids: CASSPSLLGETQYF.

This chain connects TRBV7-9 to TRBJ1-5; D not resolved. CDR3 length: 14 amino acids. The germline V and J ends were trimmed by 4 bases and 0 bases, with 7 bases remaining between them. Germline CDR1 and CDR2: SEHNR and FQNEAQ (reference sequence). The CDR3 loop reads CASSSQSSNQPQHF. The DNA of the CDR3 is TGTGCCAGCAGCTCCCAGAGTAGCAATCAGCCCCAGCATTTT.

In its sample, this clone was seen once. The genes are TRBV7-2 and TRBJ1-1, with D possibly TRBD1 on 6 matching bases. This CDR3 has 18 amino acids. Germline V gives CDR1 SGHTA, CDR2 FQGNSA. The V gene lost 5 bases and the J gene lost 5 bases, with 27 bases spanning the gap. CDR3 bases: TGTGCCAGCAGCCAACGAGGGGGGCCCCGGAGCTTAGGGACTGAAGCTTTCTTT. It is translated as CASSQRGGPRSLGTEAFF.

This chain links TRBV29-1 with TRBJ2-5; tentative D call: TRBD2 (5 bases). The J call is doubtful: the DNA matches TRBJ2-7 better. This CDR3 has 14 residues. CDR1 is SQVTM, CDR2 ANQGSEA, per germline. CDR3 sequence (DNA): TGCAGCGTCCGAAGCGACTATCCCAACTACGAGCAGTACTTC. It translates to CSVRSDYPNYEQYF.

This clone occurred a few times. The rearrangement joins TRBV5-1 to TRBJ1-4; the D gene is possibly TRBD1 (6 bases). With 0 bases removed from V and 4 bases from J, the gap between germline ends came to 13 bases. CDR1 and CDR2 from the germline V gene are SGHRS and YFSETQ. This CDR3 region has 16 residues. CDR3 DNA: TGCGCCAGCAGCTTGGTGTTTTCAGGGGATAATGAAAAACTGTTTTTT. This translates into CASSLVFSGDNEKLFF.

V gene TRBV27 combines with J gene TRBJ2-1; D call uncertain. The CDR3 has 15 residues. V shed 2 bases and J shed 6 bases, with 14 bases lying between them. The germline gives CDR1 MNHEY, CDR2 SMNVEV (reference sequence). CDR3 bases: TGTGCCAGCAGTTTAATTCTGGATCTTACCAATGAGCAGTTCTTC. Protein: CASSLILDLTNEQFF.

The chain carries TRBV7-9 and TRBJ2-1; TRBD1 aligns across 9 bases. This CDR3 has 12 residues. Germline assignment: CDR1 SEHNR and CDR2 FQNEAQ (reference sequence). J gave up 9 bases and V 5 bases, and 2 bases lay outside the gene matches. The CDR3 DNA reads as TGTGCCAGCAGCCTGACAGGGGGTGAGCAGTTCTTC. Protein: CASSLTGGEQFF.

This chain connects TRBV6-1 to TRBJ2-5; 7 nucleotides match TRBD2. The CDR3 contains 14 residues. Germline V gene data show CDR1 as MNHNS and CDR2 as SASEGT. V gave up 1 base and J gave up 6 bases; unmatched junction bases: 5. The CDR3 reads CASSEVGGGKTQYF. CDR3 coding DNA: TGTGCCAGCAGTGAAGTTGGGGGAGGGAAGACCCAGTACTTC.

The V call is TRBV30, the J call TRBJ2-1; 10 bases line up with TRBD2. After removal of 0 bases from V and 8 bases from J, the junction contained 13 bases not matched to a gene. CDR3 length equals 17 residues. The germline V gene encodes CDR1 GTSNPN and CDR2 SVGIG (reference sequence). The CDR3 DNA sequence: TGTGCCTGGAGTGTAAGTCCACTAGCGGGGTATCGGGATGAGCAGTTCTTC. Translation: CAWSVSPLAGYRDEQFF.

V is TRBV7-9 and J is TRBJ1-2; D is unclear. There are 13 residues in the CDR3. Between the trimmed V and J ends, which lost 10 bases and 1 base, there was a span of 13 bases. CDR1 and CDR2 from the germline V gene are SEHNR and FQNEAQ (reference sequence). CDR3 sequence reads: CATDLRINYGYTF. The CDR3 DNA reads TGTGCCACCGACCTGCGGATTAACTATGGCTACACCTTC. The whole variable domain, filled in from reference TRBV7-9 and TRBJ1-2, reads DTGVSQNPRHKITKRGQNVTFRCDPISEHNRLYWYRQTLGQGPEFLTYFQNEAQLEKSRLLSDRFSAERPKGSFSTLEIQRTEQGDSAMYLCATDLRINYGYTFGSGTRLTVV.

The V and J genes are TRBV11-3 and TRBJ2-2; TRBD1 matches 9 bases. This CDR3 has 16 residues. V was pared by 3 bases and J by 2 bases, with 4 bases of the junction left unmatched. Germline V gives CDR1 SGHNT, CDR2 YENEEA. The CDR3 nucleotides read TGTGCCAGCAGCTTCCACAGGGGGCGTAACACCGGGGAGCTGTTTTTT. Its translation: CASSFHRGRNTGELFF.

The DNA of the CDR3 is TGTGCCCGCGACCGCCCAAAGAACACTGAAGCTTTCTTT. Translation gives CARDRPKNTEAFF. J is TRBJ1-1 and V is TRBV27; D remains ambiguous. The germline CDR1 and CDR2 sequences are MNHEY and SMNVEV (reference sequence). This CDR3 is 13 amino acids long. V was shortened by 11 bases and J by 1 base, with 14 bases between the two germline ends.

The chain uses TRBV30 and TRBJ2-7; perhaps D is TRBD1 or TRBD2 (5 bases each). The germline V and J ends were trimmed by 3 bases and 5 bases, with 8 bases remaining between them. CDR3 length equals 11 residues. Per the germline V gene, CDR1 is GTSNPN and CDR2 is SVGIG (reference sequence). CDR3 sequence reads: CAWSGDHEQYF. The CDR3 DNA reads as TGTGCCTGGAGCGGGGACCACGAGCAGTACTTC.